Shown below are 21 T cell receptor beta chains from a single sample sequenced in a study of blood T cell repertoires in COVID-19. The table came from immunoSEQ multiplex PCR; TCRdb's copy has only in-frame clones and leaves some out. Seen here are about 200,000 clones, roughly 80% observed once, and the top ten hold roughly 5.1%. The source material was peripheral blood. The receptors here all came from a woman aged 70-85 years with COVID-19, enrolled during active disease.

This clone was seen ten or more times. J is TRBJ1-1 and V is TRBV29-1, with D perhaps matching TRBD1 (6 bases). The germline V gene has CDR1 SQVTM and CDR2 ANQGSEA. The CDR3 spans 11 residues. Trimming removed 4 bases from V and 11 bases from J, with 14 bases in between. The CDR3 sequence is CSVAQGFRAFF. In DNA, the CDR3 is TGCAGCGTTGCACAGGGTTTTCGGGCTTTCTTT.

The V and J genes are TRBV19 and TRBJ2-2; TRBD2 agrees at 7 bases. This CDR3 spans 14 amino acids. J lost 6 bases, V lost 7 bases, and 8 bases had no gene match. Germline loops: CDR1 LNHDA, CDR2 SQIVND (reference sequence). CDR3 residues: CASTPWEGAGELFF. The CDR3 nucleotides read TGTGCCAGTACCCCCTGGGAGGGCGCCGGGGAGCTGTTTTTT.

The chain links TRBV5-4 to TRBJ2-7; TRBD2 is a possible D gene (5 bases). This CDR3 region has 14 residues. Per germline, CDR1 SGHNT and CDR2 YYREEE (reference sequence). With 1 base removed from V and 7 bases from J, the gap between germline ends came to 15 bases. CDR3 sequence (DNA): TGTGCCAGCAGCTTGAGAGACTACCCTCTAGAGCAGTACTTC. This encodes CASSLRDYPLEQYF.

This clone was detected once. The chain carries TRBV7-9 and TRBJ1-2, with no clear D. V gave up 3 bases and J gave up 4 bases, with 9 bases separating them. This CDR3 has 13 amino acids. Germline V gene sequence: CDR1 SEHNR, CDR2 FQNEAQ (reference sequence). The CDR3 coding sequence is TGTGCCAGCAGCTTCACGGACTTCTATGGCTACACCTTC. It is translated as CASSFTDFYGYTF.

There are a few counts of this clone. This chain uses TRBV30 with TRBJ2-5; 11 nucleotides agree with TRBD1. J gave up 6 bases and V 3 bases, and 9 bases lay outside the gene matches. CDR1 and CDR2 from the germline V gene are GTSNPN and SVGIG (reference sequence). The CDR3 length is 15 residues. CDR3 nucleotide sequence: TGTGCCTGGAGGGCCGGGACAGGGGGGTCAAAGACCCAGTACTTC. Its protein is CAWRAGTGGSKTQYF.

The V and J genes are TRBV9 and TRBJ2-4; 11 positions agree with TRBD2. The ends lost 3 bases at V and 6 bases at J; junction bases unmatched: 8. CDR3 length equals 16 residues. The germline V gene encodes CDR1 SGDLS and CDR2 YYNGEE. In DNA form, the CDR3 reads TGTGCCAGCAGCGCCCCCGGGACTAGCGGTGGAAACATTCAGTACTTC. Protein product: CASSAPGTSGGNIQYF. Looking up the rest from reference TRBV9 and TRBJ2-4 gives the full variable domain: DSGVTQTPKHLITATGQRVTLRCSPRSGDLSVYWYQQSLDQGLQFLIQYYNGEERAKGNILERFSAQQFPDLHSELNLSSLELGDSALYFCASSAPGTSGGNIQYFGAGTRLSVL.

The V gene is TRBV2, the J gene TRBJ1-5; 9 positions agree with TRBD1. CDR3 length: 15 amino acids. Per the germline V gene, CDR1 is SNHLY and CDR2 is FYNNEI. V lost 5 bases and J lost 2; bases outside the gene matches: 4. The CDR3 loop reads CASSPTGGGNQPQHF. In DNA, the CDR3 is TGTGCCAGCAGTCCGACAGGGGGAGGCAATCAGCCCCAGCATTTT.

The CDR3 reads CASSLDRDNEKLFF. DNA of the CDR3: TGTGCCAGCAGCTTGGACAGAGATAATGAAAAACTGTTTTTT. This chain joins TRBV7-9 and TRBJ1-4; D is possibly TRBD1 (6 bases). The CDR3 spans 14 residues. V was cut by 3 bases and J by 4 bases, with 9 bases left in between. Germline V gives CDR1 SEHNR, CDR2 FQNEAQ (reference sequence).

J is TRBJ2-2 and V is TRBV5-1, with 7 bases that match TRBD2. Germline V gives CDR1 SGHRS, CDR2 YFSETQ. CDR3 length equals 16 residues. V shed 4 bases and J 5 bases; nucleotides not matched to a gene: 11. In nucleotides, the CDR3 is TGCGCCAGCAGCCTAAGCGGGAAGGAGGGGACCGGGGAGCTGTTTTTT. It yields the protein CASSLSGKEGTGELFF.

This sequence joins TRBV6-5 and TRBJ2-1; 11 nucleotides align to TRBD2. This CDR3 is built from 13 residues. In germline, CDR1 is MNHEY, CDR2 SVGAGI. Germline trimming cut 6 bases from V and 7 bases from J; bases unmatched to any gene: 2. The CDR3 DNA is TGTGCCAGCAGGCGACTAGCGGGAAATGAGCAGTTCTTC. This translates into CASRRLAGNEQFF.

This chain links TRBV2 with TRBJ2-4, with D perhaps matching TRBD2 (6 bases). The CDR3 has 15 residues. Germline CDR1 and CDR2: SNHLY and FYNNEI. Trimming left V 6 bases short and J 6 bases short, with 18 bases between. The CDR3 here is CASRPWRGEGNIQYF. CDR3 in DNA: TGTGCCAGCAGACCCTGGCGGGGAGAGGGAAACATTCAGTACTTC.

The CDR3 DNA follows: TGTGCCAGCAGCCCTAGCGGCGGCGGACAAGAGACCCAGTACTTC. This encodes CASSPSGGGQETQYF. V usage is TRBV9 and J usage is TRBJ2-5; 7 bases match TRBD2. This CDR3 has 15 residues. Germline CDR1 and CDR2: SGDLS and YYNGEE. After removal of 4 bases from V and 2 bases from J, the junction contained 8 bases not matched to a gene.

The rearrangement uses TRBV7-2 and TRBJ2-3, with TRBD2 matching 8 bases. The CDR3 length is 17 residues. Germline values: CDR1 SGHTA, CDR2 FQGNSA. The J segment lost 1 base and the V segment lost 3 bases, leaving 9 bases of the junction unmatched. The DNA for the CDR3 is TGTGCCAGCAGCTTTAGACGGGAGGGCCTCGGCACAGATACGCAGTATTTT. It encodes CASSFRREGLGTDTQYF.

The chain couples TRBV7-2 to TRBJ2-7; 10 bases fit TRBD2. Germline trimming cut 3 bases from V and 4 bases from J; bases unmatched to any gene: 6. Germline V gene data show CDR1 as SGHTA and CDR2 as FQGNSA. The CDR3 consists of 15 residues. The CDR3 sequence: CASSFSLAGMYEQYF. Written as DNA, the CDR3 is TGTGCCAGCAGCTTCTCACTAGCGGGAATGTACGAGCAGTACTTC.

The chain is built from TRBV18 and TRBJ1-1, with TRBD1 as a possible D gene (6 bases). The germline CDR1 and CDR2 sequences are KGHSH and LQKENI. This CDR3 spans 14 amino acids. Deletions cut 1 base from V and 1 base from J, with 7 bases between. DNA for the CDR3: TGTGCCAGCTCACCACAACAGGGGAACACTGAAGCTTTCTTT. Protein sequence: CASSPQQGNTEAFF.

This clone was observed a handful of times. This sequence joins TRBV7-8 and TRBJ1-5; D not certain. CDR1 is SGHVS, CDR2 FQNEAQ, per germline. The germline V and J ends were trimmed by 1 base and 6 bases, with 10 bases remaining between them. This CDR3 is 14 amino acids long. This CDR3 reads CASSLDSSGQPQHF. The CDR3 DNA sequence: TGTGCCAGCAGCTTAGATTCGTCGGGTCAGCCCCAGCATTTT.

This clone has ten or more counts. V gene TRBV5-5 combines with J gene TRBJ2-1; TRBD2 might be the D (6 bases). Deletions cut 1 base from V and 4 bases from J, with 12 bases between. Germline lookup yields CDR1 SGHKS and CDR2 YYEKEE (reference sequence). The length of the CDR3 is 15 residues. The CDR3 DNA follows: TGTGCCAGCAGCTTGTTGGCGGGATGGTACAATGAGCAGTTCTTC. Translated, it gives CASSLLAGWYNEQFF.

The J gene is TRBJ2-1, the V gene TRBV28, with 9 bases that match TRBD2. CDR1 and CDR2 from the germline V gene are MDHEN and SYDVKM. Trimming removed 5 bases from V and 3 bases from J; junction bases left unmatched: 8. This CDR3 has 16 amino acids. The CDR3 DNA reads TGTGCCAGCAGTGCTAGCGGGATAGTTGTCTACAATGAGCAGTTCTTC. Its translation: CASSASGIVVYNEQFF.

This clone was counted ten times or more. V usage is TRBV2 and J usage is TRBJ2-3, with 13 bases aligning to TRBD2. The CDR3 spans 19 residues. Germline CDR1 is SNHLY and CDR2 is FYNNEI. V was clipped by 5 bases and J by 3 bases; unmatched bases: 14. The CDR3 is CASSPIAKLAGGRTDTQYF. Here the CDR3 DNA reads TGTGCCAGCAGTCCTATCGCGAAACTAGCGGGAGGGAGGACAGATACGCAGTATTTT. The variable domain in full, completed from reference TRBV2 and TRBJ2-3, reads EPEVTQTPSHQVTQMGQEVILRCVPISNHLYFYWYRQILGQKVEFLVSFYNNEISEKSEIFDDQFSVERPDGSNFTLKIRSTKLEDSAMYFCASSPIAKLAGGRTDTQYFGPGTRLTVL.

The chain employs TRBV7-2 and TRBJ1-3; maybe TRBD1 (5 bases). CDR1 and CDR2 from the germline V gene are SGHTA and FQGNSA. This CDR3 has 16 amino acids. The germline V and J ends were trimmed by 5 bases and 5 bases, with 19 bases remaining between them. CDR3 sequence: CASSPPLGATRNTIYF. CDR3 nucleotide sequence: TGTGCCAGCAGCCCCCCGTTAGGGGCGACGAGAAACACCATATATTTT.

This clone turned up a few times. The rearrangement uses TRBV7-6 and TRBJ1-5; the match to TRBD1 covers 7 bases. This CDR3 spans 19 amino acids. V shed 5 bases and J 0 bases; nucleotides not matched to a gene: 16. Germline CDR1 SGHVS, CDR2 FNYEAQ. CDR3 region: CASSPSLGTDHYSNQPQHF. In DNA, the CDR3 is TGTGCCAGCAGCCCATCTCTTGGGACAGACCATTATAGCAATCAGCCCCAGCATTTT.